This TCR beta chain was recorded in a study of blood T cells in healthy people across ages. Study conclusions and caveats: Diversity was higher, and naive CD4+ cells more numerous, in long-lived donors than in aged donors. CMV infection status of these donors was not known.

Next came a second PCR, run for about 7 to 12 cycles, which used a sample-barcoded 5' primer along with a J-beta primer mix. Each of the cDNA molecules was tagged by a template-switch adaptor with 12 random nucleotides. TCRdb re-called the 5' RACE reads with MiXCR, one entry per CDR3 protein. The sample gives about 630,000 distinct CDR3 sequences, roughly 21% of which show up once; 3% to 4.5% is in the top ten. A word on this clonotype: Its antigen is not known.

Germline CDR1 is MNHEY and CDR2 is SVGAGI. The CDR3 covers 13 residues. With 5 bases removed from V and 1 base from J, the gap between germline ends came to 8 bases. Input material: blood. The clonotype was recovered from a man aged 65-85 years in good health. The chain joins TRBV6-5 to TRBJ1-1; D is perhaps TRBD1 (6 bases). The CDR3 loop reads CASSGQKNTEAFF. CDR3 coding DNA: TGTGCCAGCAGTGGACAGAAGAACACTGAAGCTTTCTTT.